This T cell receptor beta chain was observed in a study of blood T cell repertoires in COVID-19 (dated by TCRdb to about 2020). About the investigation overall: Samples covering the acute and convalescent phases of COVID-19 were provided by collaborators in the United States, Italy and Spain. The prospective study material was composed of cDNA or gDNA derived from T cells, B-cell-depleted T cells, or PBMCs. Nearly every sample came with metadata listing a de-identified subject ID, COVID-19 status, age in years and sex. Samples came from the ongoing ImmuneRACE study (first 160 participants) plus 1,254 subjects from 6 global collaborators. Where HLA class I and class II types were available, the types were taken from metadata supplied by the sample provider, not from assay-based typing. The repertoires were released in a freely available public database meant as a resource for research on the immune response to SARS-CoV-2. Deeply sampled blood TCRbeta repertoires from subjects exposed to, actively infected with, or recovered from COVID-19 were included in the dataset.

For this clone: Its antigen has not been determined. No qualities accompany the bases; no much larger clone lies one base away.

The paper as a whole reports these results and caveats: How much clinical and demographic metadata was included differed by source and by participant, and the metadata was provided uncurated.

TCRbeta CDR3 regions were amplified from genomic DNA using the immunoSEQ Assay, a bias-controlled multiplex PCR. Per the source publication's procedure: Within the assay, amplification of reference gene primers was used to estimate how many nucleated cells each sample contained. Sequence reads were collapsed and filtered to measure the absolute abundance of every unique TCRbeta CDR3 rearrangement. For each sample, productive Simpson clonality was calculated as the square root of Simpson's diversity index across productive rearrangements. Imported from immuneACCESS, the table was reduced by TCRdb to in-frame sequences with V and J called. These copies leave out some clones; in studies compared against another copy, an unresolved V gene accounts for under half, and the cause of the remainder is not known. That table is the source of V, J and clone size, and D and trimming were worked out from the DNA. The sample has around 300,000 clones on record, approximately 88% of them singletons. The ten biggest clones cover 5% of the sample.

Participants in the prospective study were aged 18 to 89 years, lived in about two dozen United States geographic areas, and enrolled through a virtual design. Cohort assignment in the prospective study relied on participant-reported clinical history from a screening survey and a study questionnaire. Recovered participants in ImmuneRACE Cohort 3 were defined by two consecutive negative NP/OP PCR tests, clearance by a healthcare professional, or resolution of symptoms. In the prospective study, whole blood, serum and a nasopharyngeal or oropharyngeal swab were collected from each participant by mobile phlebotomists. Prospective study participants could optionally give additional blood draws and questionnaires over an approximately two-month period. Prospective study blood samples were shipped either frozen or at room temperature before DNA extraction. The cysteine opens and the phenylalanine closes a CDR3 of 12 amino acids. The sequence is cut down to CDR3 DNA, 36 bases in frame from base 1. V loses 7 bases, J loses 10 bases, and the germline ends lie 14 bases apart.

Material for sequencing was PBMCs or T cells enriched from blood (not recorded which). The receptor comes from a man aged 25-45 years who had recovered from COVID-19. The rearrangement joined TRBV12-3 or TRBV12-4 to TRBJ2-1; perhaps TRBD1 is the D gene, with 5 bases matching. Here is the DNA: TGTGCCAGCAATCTTCAGGGTAACGAGCAGTTCTTC. It translates as CASNLQGNEQFF.